This TCR beta chain stems from a study of PD-1 blockade in mismatch repair-deficient tumors. This clone appeared once. Its target is not known. CDR3 length: 16 amino acids. Looked up from germline, CDR1 is SGHNT and CDR2 is YYREEE (reference sequence). Trimming cost V 0 bases and J 5 bases; bases outside gene matches: 6. Study-wide results and limits: Rapid post-treatment expansion, then contraction, generally preceding radiologic response, marked tumor-resident clones.

Stated time point: roughly 10-day in vitro stimulation with candidate neoantigen peptide 3. Baseline for clone expansion was a parallel culture with no peptide. Clones were sequenced by immunoSEQ multiplex PCR, and TCRdb holds only the in-frame ones, with some missing. The repertoire holds some 10,000 clones, with about nine tenths as singletons. The sequence came from an adult with mismatch repair-deficient cancer. The sample here was cells cultured in vitro, taken from a patient treated with pembrolizumab. The chain has TRBV5-4 and TRBJ2-1; the match to TRBD2 covers 9 bases. The CDR3 sequence: CASSLVLAGEDNEQFF. In DNA, the CDR3 is TGTGCCAGCAGCTTGGTGTTAGCGGGAGAGGACAATGAGCAGTTCTTC.